Each of the 30 T cell receptor beta chains below was sequenced from the same sample in a study of STAT5B mutations in CD4+ large granular lymphocyte leukemia. The protocol was immunoSEQ multiplex PCR, while the TCRdb copy is restricted to in-frame clones and leaves out a portion. Of 20,000 to 25,000 clones in the sample, about four fifths are singletons; the top ten hold about 0.41%. The sequencing input was CD4+ T cells from blood buffy coats. The receptor source for this set is a human donor in good health.

The gene calls are TRBV5-1 and TRBJ2-1, with 8 bases matching TRBD1. This CDR3 contains 15 residues. From germline, CDR1 is SGHRS and CDR2 YFSETQ. The V and J ends lost 6 bases and 9 bases, in that order; junction bases with no gene match: 14. CDR3 residues: CASTNTQGAGSEQFF. In DNA form, the CDR3 reads TGCGCCAGCACAAATACCCAGGGGGCTGGGAGTGAGCAGTTCTTC.

V usage is TRBV10-3 and J usage is TRBJ1-2; 7 nucleotides line up with TRBD1. Trimming took 3 bases from V and 4 from J; bases not matched to a gene: 2. Germline V CDR1 and CDR2: ENHRY, SYGVKD. This CDR3 is 13 amino acids long. DNA for the CDR3: TGTGCCATCAGTGAAAGGGACAGCTATGGCTACACCTTC. Translation gives CAISERDSYGYTF.

This chain joins TRBV29-1 and TRBJ1-1; no reliable D call. Trimming pared 6 bases from V and 3 bases from J, leaving 14 bases between. CDR1 is SQVTM, CDR2 ANQGSEA, per germline. The CDR3 has 13 amino acids. The CDR3 here is CSVKPYWDTEAFF. The DNA of the CDR3 is TGCAGCGTCAAACCATATTGGGACACTGAAGCTTTCTTT.

This chain links TRBV6-1 with TRBJ2-5; D perhaps matches TRBD1 (5 bases). This CDR3 comprises 15 residues. Deletions cut 7 bases from V and 3 bases from J, with 18 bases between. CDR1 is MNHNS, CDR2 SASEGT, per germline. CDR3 in amino acids: CASNLGQTSEETQYF. The CDR3 DNA follows: TGTGCCAGCAACTTGGGGCAGACATCTGAAGAGACCCAGTACTTC.

V is TRBV2 and J is TRBJ2-5; D not resolved. V lost 2 bases to trimming and J lost 5 bases, with 15 bases between them. The CDR3 contains 15 residues. Germline CDR1 and CDR2: SNHLY and FYNNEI. The CDR3 DNA follows: TGTGCCAGCAGTGAACTGGGCCACGGTGGTGAGACCCAGTACTTC. This sequence encodes CASSELGHGGETQYF.

V usage is TRBV10-2 and J usage is TRBJ2-5; the match to TRBD2 covers 10 bases. Germline CDR1 reads WSHSY; CDR2 reads SAAADI. CDR3 size: 16 residues. Trimming at V came to 6 bases and at J to 3 bases, leaving 10 bases not matched to a gene. In DNA, the CDR3 is TGCGCCAGCAGCGTAGCTCTAGCGGGAGTGAAAGAGACCCAGTACTTC. Translating it yields CASSVALAGVKETQYF.

The rearrangement uses TRBV25-1 and TRBJ1-3; unclear D gene. CDR1 MGHDK and CDR2 SYGVNS come from the germline V gene. V was trimmed by 6 bases and J by 4 bases, leaving 4 bases between them. The CDR3 loop spans 11 amino acids. The CDR3 DNA is TGTGCCAGCAGCCCGGGAAACACCATATATTTT. Translation: CASSPGNTIYF.

The V call is TRBV29-1, the J call TRBJ1-2; possibly TRBD1 for D (6 bases). In germline, CDR1 is SQVTM, CDR2 ANQGSEA. CDR3 length: 14 amino acids. With 6 bases removed from V and 5 bases from J, the gap between germline ends came to 19 bases. The CDR3 here is CSVGIRGGPYGYTF. CDR3 DNA: TGCAGCGTGGGAATCAGGGGTGGTCCTTATGGCTACACCTTC.

The J gene is TRBJ1-3, the V gene TRBV6-6; no clear D. The length of the CDR3 is 12 residues. Germline V lookup: CDR1 MNHNY, CDR2 SVGAGI (reference sequence). The germline V and J ends were trimmed by 5 bases and 4 bases, with 6 bases remaining between them. For the CDR3, the DNA is TGTGCCAGCAGTCCCGGGGGAAACACCATATATTTT. Its protein product is CASSPGGNTIYF.

The chain uses TRBV10-3 and TRBJ2-3, with TRBD2 matching over 7 bases. Germline loops: CDR1 ENHRY, CDR2 SYGVKD. J was trimmed by 1 base and V by 4 bases; bases with no gene match: 2. The CDR3 length is 14 residues. Here the CDR3 reads CAISGLAGTDTQYF. The CDR3 coding sequence is TGTGCCATCAGTGGCCTAGCGGGCACAGATACGCAGTATTTT.

The V and J genes are TRBV11-3 and TRBJ2-5, with unresolved D. V was cut by 3 bases and J by 5 bases, with 7 bases left in between. Germline lookup yields CDR1 SGHNT and CDR2 YENEEA. CDR3 size: 12 residues. CDR3 loop: CASSLSKETQYF. CDR3 DNA sequence: TGTGCCAGCAGCTTGTCCAAGGAGACCCAGTACTTC.

The J gene is TRBJ2-2, the V gene TRBV7-2; D is unresolved. This CDR3 has 14 amino acids. Between the trimmed V and J ends, which lost 1 base and 2 bases, there was a span of 5 bases. The germline V gene encodes CDR1 SGHTA and CDR2 FQGNSA. CDR3 nucleotides: TGTGCCAGCAGCTTAGTCGCTAACACCGGGGAGCTGTTTTTT. It codes for CASSLVANTGELFF. The variable domain in full, with the rest retrieved from reference TRBV7-2 and TRBJ2-2, is GAGVSQSPSNKVTEKGKDVELRCDPISGHTALYWYRQSLGQGLEFLIYFQGNSAPDKSGLPSDRFSAERTGGSVSTLTIQRTQQEDSAVYLCASSLVANTGELFFGEGSRLTVL.

The V and J genes are TRBV9 and TRBJ1-3; 8 bases match TRBD1. The V gene's germline CDR1 is SGDLS and CDR2 YYNGEE. Trimming at V came to 3 bases and at J to 4 bases, leaving 3 bases not matched to a gene. This CDR3 comprises 14 residues. The CDR3: CASSDWTGGNTIYF. DNA for the CDR3: TGTGCCAGCAGCGACTGGACAGGGGGAAACACCATATATTTT.

This chain connects TRBV29-1 to TRBJ1-1; TRBD1 matches at 7 bases. The junction had 9 bases not matched to a gene; V was cut back by 4 bases and J by 7 bases. CDR1 and CDR2 (germline): SQVTM, ANQGSEA. The CDR3 is 13 residues long. The DNA of the CDR3 is TGCAGCGTTGTCCCGGACAGGTTCGGTGAAGCTTTCTTT. Translating gives CSVVPDRFGEAFF. Variable domain in full (rest from reference TRBV29-1 and TRBJ1-1): SAVISQKPSRDICQRGTSLTIQCQVDSQVTMMFWYRQQPGQSLTLIATANQGSEATYESGFVIDKFPISRPNLTFSTLTVSNMSPEDSSIYLCSVVPDRFGEAFFGQGTRLTVV.

The V gene is TRBV29-1, the J gene TRBJ2-5; 10 positions agree with TRBD1. Germline V gene lookup returns CDR1 SQVTM and CDR2 ANQGSEA. The CDR3 consists of 13 residues. Trimming removed 4 bases from V and 7 bases from J; junction bases left unmatched: 6. Here the CDR3 reads CSVGSRDRGTQYF. DNA for the CDR3: TGCAGCGTTGGGTCCCGGGACAGGGGGACCCAGTACTTC.

The gene calls are TRBV5-1 and TRBJ2-5; perhaps D is TRBD1 or TRBD2 (5 bases each). The germline gives CDR1 SGHRS, CDR2 YFSETQ. The V end was cut by 7 bases, the J end by 5 bases, with 21 bases between. CDR3 length: 15 residues. CDR3 bases: TGCGCCAGCGGAACCTGGACCGGGGCCGGGGAGACCCAGTACTTC. Amino acids: CASGTWTGAGETQYF.

J is TRBJ2-1 and V is TRBV11-3; D ambiguous. Trimming shortened V by 2 bases and J by 12 bases, and 11 bases separated the two germline ends. The germline V gene has CDR1 SGHNT and CDR2 YENEEA. The CDR3 length is 12 residues. CDR3 coding DNA: TGTGCCAGCAGCTTATTTGATGGGCGGCAGTTCTTC. It specifies CASSLFDGRQFF.

This chain joins TRBV19 and TRBJ2-4; 10 bases fit TRBD2. This CDR3 is 23 amino acids long. V lost 1 base, J lost 0 bases, and 21 bases stayed unmatched. Germline V gene sequence: CDR1 LNHDA, CDR2 SQIVND (reference sequence). This CDR3 is CASSIALFGPSGRSRSAKNIQYF. The CDR3 DNA sequence: TGTGCCAGTAGTATAGCTCTATTTGGGCCTAGCGGGAGAAGTAGGTCAGCCAAAAACATTCAGTACTTC.

This clone appeared a few times. V gene TRBV7-9 combines with J gene TRBJ1-5; TRBD1 matches 7 bases. In germline, CDR1 is SEHNR, CDR2 FQNEAQ (reference sequence). The length of the CDR3 is 14 residues. V trimming: 4 bases; J trimming: 6 bases; junction bases outside the gene matches: 6. CDR3 coding DNA: TGTGCCAGCAGCTCCCACAGGGGTGGTCAGCCCCAGCATTTT. It translates to CASSSHRGGQPQHF.

The chain employs TRBV9 and TRBJ2-7; TRBD1 is a possible D gene (6 bases). The CDR3 has 15 amino acids. The germline gives CDR1 SGDLS, CDR2 YYNGEE. Trimming removed 3 bases from V and 0 bases from J, with 13 bases in between. The CDR3 DNA reads as TGTGCCAGCAGCGCCCGACAGGCGAGCTCCTACGAGCAGTACTTC. Amino acid sequence: CASSARQASSYEQYF.

The chain couples TRBV11-3 to TRBJ1-1; D is ambiguous. The CDR3 is 15 residues long. The germline CDR1 and CDR2 sequences are SGHNT and YENEEA. Trimming cost V 0 bases and J 4 bases, with 12 bases left between them. The CDR3 loop is CASSLDSSGGTEAFF. The CDR3, as DNA: TGTGCCAGCAGCTTAGATTCATCGGGAGGCACTGAAGCTTTCTTT.

This chain connects TRBV27 to TRBJ2-7; possibly TRBD1 for D (5 bases). V lost 3 bases to trimming and J lost 3 bases, with 15 bases between them. Per the germline V gene, CDR1 is MNHEY and CDR2 is SMNVEV (reference sequence). CDR3 length: 15 residues. CDR3 sequence reads: CASSFLSDSHYEQYF. CDR3 bases: TGTGCCAGCAGTTTTCTTTCCGACAGTCACTACGAGCAGTACTTC.

The chain uses TRBV7-9 and TRBJ2-2; the D gene is possibly TRBD2 (5 bases). The ends were cut back, 4 bases at V and 0 bases at J, with 21 bases in the middle. Germline CDR1 SEHNR, CDR2 FQNEAQ (reference sequence). The CDR3 has 19 amino acids. The CDR3 bases are TGTGCCAGCAGCTCCTCCCAAGGGAGCAGCCTGACGAACACCGGGGAGCTGTTTTTT. Its translation is CASSSSQGSSLTNTGELFF.

The chain has TRBV5-5 and TRBJ2-3; 8 bases are shared with TRBD2. Losses at the gene ends were 4 bases for V and 2 bases for J; bases not matched to a gene: 12. The germline CDR1 and CDR2 sequences are SGHKS and YYEKEE (reference sequence). The CDR3 covers 17 residues. CDR3 DNA: TGTGCCAGCAGCCGACAAACTAGCGGCCTCAACACAGATACGCAGTATTTT. This sequence encodes CASSRQTSGLNTDTQYF.

The rearrangement joins TRBV5-5 to TRBJ2-3, with TRBD2 matching 9 bases. After removal of 3 bases from V and 5 bases from J, the junction contained 10 bases not matched to a gene. The V gene's germline CDR1 is SGHKS and CDR2 YYEKEE (reference sequence). The CDR3 loop spans 16 amino acids. CDR3 nucleotide sequence: TGTGCCAGCAGCTCCCTGGTAGCGGGAGTTGGAGATACGCAGTATTTT. Its translation: CASSSLVAGVGDTQYF.

The J gene is TRBJ2-5, the V gene TRBV11-3, with D possibly being TRBD2 (5 bases). Germline CDR1 reads SGHNT; CDR2 reads YENEEA. The V and J ends lost 2 bases and 4 bases respectively, with 11 bases between them. This CDR3 is built from 14 residues. This CDR3 reads CASSLFGGRETQYF. CDR3 nucleotide sequence: TGTGCCAGCAGCTTATTCGGAGGCCGAGAGACCCAGTACTTC.

This chain uses TRBV6-1 with TRBJ1-6; no reliable D call. Trimming shortened V by 2 bases and J by 9 bases, and 5 bases separated the two germline ends. CDR3 length: 12 residues. Germline loops: CDR1 MNHNS, CDR2 SASEGT. CDR3 amino acids: CASSEIPSPLHF. DNA for the CDR3: TGTGCCAGCAGTGAAATCCCTTCACCCCTCCACTTT.

CDR3 nucleotide sequence: TGTGCCAGCAGCTTTGCAGGCATTGGAACTGAAGCTTTCTTT. Encoded protein: CASSFAGIGTEAFF. V and J are TRBV5-8 and TRBJ1-1; D call uncertain. This CDR3 contains 14 residues. Trimming removed 2 bases from V and 5 bases from J, with 13 bases in between. CDR1 and CDR2 (germline): SGHTS, YDEGEE.

The rearrangement joins TRBV5-5 to TRBJ1-5; 9 positions match TRBD1. This CDR3 is 17 amino acids long. Trimming cost V 0 bases and J 4 bases; bases outside gene matches: 8. Germline CDR1 reads SGHKS; CDR2 reads YYEKEE (reference sequence). CDR3 sequence (DNA): TGTGCCAGCAGCTTGGGAGGCAGGACAGGGGTAAATCAGCCCCAGCATTTT. It yields the protein CASSLGGRTGVNQPQHF.

The genes are TRBV19 and TRBJ2-1; TRBD2 matches 7 bases. Germline loops: CDR1 LNHDA, CDR2 SQIVND (reference sequence). Losses at the gene ends were 10 bases for V and 0 bases for J; bases not matched to a gene: 15. The CDR3 has 17 residues. CDR3 sequence: CATKPSQKRGSYNEQFF. DNA of the CDR3: TGTGCCACCAAACCCTCTCAGAAGCGGGGCTCCTACAATGAGCAGTTCTTC.